The clone carrying this T cell receptor beta chain appeared a single time. This record belongs to a study of blood T cell repertoires in COVID-19. In the study overall: Italy, Spain and the United States were the sources of the convalescent and acute COVID-19 samples. Nucleic acid was either cDNA or gDNA, and it came from T cells, B-cell-depleted T cells, or PBMCs.

Deletions cut 4 bases from V and 8 bases from J, with 12 bases between. CDR1 is SQVTM and CDR2 is ANQGSEA in the germline V gene. The CDR3 runs to 13 residues. Clinical histories supplied by participants themselves formed the basis of cohort assignment. In the authors' methods: Amplified reference gene primers provided the basis for estimating nucleated cell counts. Generated by immunoSEQ multiplex PCR, the TCRdb table keeps only in-frame clones and is missing some. V and J calls and clone size come straight from that table; D and trimming were deduced from the DNA. This sample carries 200,000 or so clones, around 87% of them seen once, and the ten largest clones take 3.5%.

Sequenced input: PBMCs or T cells enriched from blood (not recorded which). The origin of this receptor is a woman aged 18-29 years in a cohort exposed to, infected with or recovered from COVID-19 (not recorded which). This chain links TRBV29-1 with TRBJ1-6, with D possibly TRBD1 on 6 matching bases. This CDR3 reads CSVGETGDSPLHF. DNA for the CDR3: TGCAGCGTTGGGGAGACAGGAGATTCACCCCTCCACTTT.